The 22 T cell receptor beta chains listed next were all sequenced from one sample in a study of T cell repertoires in cytomegalovirus infection. TCRdb re-called the reads through MiXCR, storing one row per CDR3 protein. The sample holds about 500,000 distinct CDR3 sequences, around 30% seen once. No antigen is known for these receptors. Sequenced material: cultured PBMCs, taken from culture after CMV antigen stimulation. Every receptor here comes from a human donor in good health (CMV status not recorded). Some clones in this sample may be carry-over from other donors' samples.

The chain joins TRBV18 to TRBJ1-3, with D possibly TRBD1 on 6 matching bases. Germline V gene lookup returns CDR1 KGHSH and CDR2 LQKENI. The CDR3 has 17 residues. Between the trimmed V and J ends, which lost 3 bases and 4 bases, there was a span of 19 bases. CDR3: CASSPPIVGRGGNTIYF. The CDR3 nucleotides read TGTGCCAGCTCACCGCCGATCGTCGGCAGGGGAGGAAACACCATATATTTT.

The chain has TRBV6-2 or TRBV6-3 and TRBJ2-1; 13 bases fit TRBD2. CDR1 and CDR2 from the germline V gene are MNHEY and SVGEGT. The J segment lost 2 bases and the V segment lost 5 bases, leaving 15 bases of the junction unmatched. This CDR3 spans 20 amino acids. In DNA, the CDR3 is TGTGCCAGCAGTGGGGAATTTACTAGCGGGAGGGCCAGTACCTACAATGAGCAGTTCTTC. It specifies CASSGEFTSGRASTYNEQFF.

This CDR3 reads CASSLNTLGEQFF. The CDR3 bases are TGTGCCAGCAGTTTGAATACCCTCGGTGAGCAGTTCTTC. This chain links TRBV12-3 or TRBV12-4 with TRBJ2-1; D remains unclear. Trimming left V 3 bases short and J 9 bases short, with 12 bases between. The CDR3 length is 13 residues.

This clonotype showed up just a few times. The chain links TRBV5-8 to TRBJ1-6, with 10 bases that match TRBD1. Germline V gene lookup returns CDR1 SGHTS and CDR2 YDEGEE. The CDR3 runs to 14 residues. V dropped 5 bases and J dropped 9; count of bases not matched to a gene: 5. DNA for the CDR3: TGTGCCAGCAGTCCGACAGGGGGCCTTTCACCCCTCCACTTT. Its protein product is CASSPTGGLSPLHF.

V and J are TRBV11-2 and TRBJ1-1; D is unresolved. The CDR3 spans 17 residues. V was cut by 5 bases and J by 1 base, with 20 bases left in between. Germline loops: CDR1 SGHAT, CDR2 FQNNGV. The CDR3 region has the DNA TGTGCCAGCAGCCAGGCCAGGTTCCTGGGGAAGAACACTGAAGCTTTCTTT. It codes for CASSQARFLGKNTEAFF.

This rearrangement joins TRBV4-3 to TRBJ1-2; possibly TRBD1 for D (5 bases). The CDR3 totals 16 residues. V lost 1 base and J 3 bases, leaving 15 bases between the germline ends. Looked up from germline, CDR1 is LGHNA and CDR2 is YSLEER. In nucleotides, the CDR3 is TGCGCCAGCAGCCAAGCCCCCGGCGGGGGATACTATGGCTACACCTTC. This sequence encodes CASSQAPGGGYYGYTF.

This clonotype was seen at least ten times. The rearrangement joins TRBV7-2 to TRBJ2-2, with D uncertain. The CDR3 consists of 14 residues. Germline CDR1 is SGHTA and CDR2 is FQGNSA. Trimming pared 6 bases from V and 1 base from J, leaving 9 bases between. The CDR3 region has the DNA TGTGCCAGCAGACTCATGGGGAACACCGGGGAGCTGTTTTTT. It is translated as CASRLMGNTGELFF.

This clonotype has a count of ten or more. The chain links TRBV6-1 to TRBJ1-1; D ambiguous. CDR3 size: 17 residues. CDR1 is MNHNS and CDR2 is SASEGT in the germline V gene. Trimming cost V 8 bases and J 0 bases, with 22 bases left between them. The DNA for the CDR3 is TGTGCCAGCTTTCTCGGGGTTGGGGTAGGAATGAACACTGAAGCTTTCTTT. Amino acid sequence: CASFLGVGVGMNTEAFF.

This clonotype was seen a single time. The genes are TRBV6-6 and TRBJ2-7; D gene uncertain. The CDR3 length is 15 residues. Deletions cut 10 bases from V and 1 base from J, with 20 bases between. Germline CDR1 is MNHNY and CDR2 is SVGAGI (reference sequence). This CDR3 is CAIRTPGPHSYEQYF. The CDR3 DNA is TGTGCCATCCGTACCCCCGGGCCCCATTCCTACGAGCAGTACTTC.

This clonotype was found a few times. The chain carries TRBV7-8 and TRBJ1-2; D is unclear. Germline values: CDR1 SGHVS, CDR2 FQNEAQ. Trimming shortened V by 5 bases and J by 6 bases, and 7 bases separated the two germline ends. This CDR3 region has 11 residues. CDR3 sequence (DNA): TGTGCCAGCAGCAAAGACGATGGCTACACCTTC. This translates into CASSKDDGYTF.

This clonotype showed up many times. The gene calls are TRBV7-2 and TRBJ2-1; the match to TRBD2 covers 14 bases. The germline V gene encodes CDR1 SGHTA and CDR2 FQGNSA. Trimming at V came to 5 bases and at J to 8 bases, leaving 17 bases not matched to a gene. The CDR3 consists of 19 residues. The CDR3 sequence: CASSPSRFGTSGRGDEQFF. In DNA form, the CDR3 reads TGTGCCAGCAGCCCCTCCCGATTCGGGACTAGCGGGAGAGGGGATGAGCAGTTCTTC.

The chain employs TRBV11-2 and TRBJ2-1; 16 bases align to TRBD2. This CDR3 is built from 16 residues. With V trimmed by 5 bases and J by 8 bases, 6 bases remained unmatched. Germline assignment: CDR1 SGHAT and CDR2 FQNNGV. The CDR3 loop is CASSPAGLAGGYEQFF. The CDR3 DNA sequence: TGTGCCAGCAGCCCCGCGGGACTAGCGGGAGGGTATGAGCAGTTCTTC.

The chain carries TRBV10-3 and TRBJ2-3; 9 bases agree with TRBD2. J was trimmed by 14 bases and V by 4 bases; bases with no gene match: 10. Germline values: CDR1 ENHRY, CDR2 SYGVKD. The CDR3 consists of 13 residues. CDR3 residues: CAISGREGAYGYF. In DNA form, the CDR3 reads TGTGCCATCAGTGGGCGGGAGGGGGCCTATGGGTATTTT.

This clonotype was detected a few times. The rearrangement links TRBV7-9 to TRBJ2-3; D gene unclear. V lost 5 bases, J lost 5 bases, and 14 bases lay in between. The length of the CDR3 is 14 residues. Germline assignment: CDR1 SEHNR and CDR2 FQNEAQ (reference sequence). The DNA of the CDR3 is TGTGCCAGCAGCCCGGACCGAATAGGAGATACGCAGTATTTT. Translation gives CASSPDRIGDTQYF. The full variable domain, with the rest looked up from reference TRBV7-9 and TRBJ2-3, is DTGVSQNPRHKITKRGQNVTFRCDPISEHNRLYWYRQTLGQGPEFLTYFQNEAQLEKSRLLSDRFSAERPKGSFSTLEIQRTEQGDSAMYLCASSPDRIGDTQYFGPGTRLTVL.

This clonotype was counted ten times or more. The chain links TRBV28 to TRBJ1-5, with D uncertain. Trimming removed 2 bases at V and 1 base at J, with 6 bases between. The germline V gene has CDR1 MDHEN and CDR2 SYDVKM. This CDR3 has 14 residues. This chain's CDR3 is CASSLDPSNQPQHF. Written as DNA, the CDR3 is TGTGCCAGCAGTTTAGACCCGAGCAATCAGCCCCAGCATTTT. The full variable domain, rest sourced from reference TRBV28 and TRBJ1-5, is DVKVTQSSRYLVKRTGEKVFLECVQDMDHENMFWYRQDPGLGLRLIYFSYDVKMKEKGDIPEGYSVSREKKERFSLILESASTNQTSMYLCASSLDPSNQPQHFGDGTRLSIL.

The chain is built from TRBV19 and TRBJ2-3; D is unresolved. CDR3 length: 13 amino acids. Germline V CDR1 and CDR2: LNHDA, SQIVND (reference sequence). With 5 bases removed from V and 3 bases from J, the gap between germline ends came to 9 bases. The CDR3 here is CASSFAETDTQYF. CDR3 coding DNA: TGTGCCAGTAGTTTCGCGGAGACAGATACGCAGTATTTT.

In this sample, this clonotype turned up a few times. The V call is TRBV2, the J call TRBJ2-7; D possibly uses TRBD1 or TRBD2 (5 bases each). V was trimmed by 8 bases and J by 2 bases, leaving 10 bases between them. The CDR3 runs to 12 residues. Germline values: CDR1 SNHLY, CDR2 FYNNEI. The CDR3 protein is CASRDGAYEQYV. DNA of the CDR3: TGTGCCAGCCGGGACGGGGCCTACGAGCAGTACGTC.

This chain uses TRBV7-3 with TRBJ1-3; 7 bases line up with TRBD1. Trimming at V came to 3 bases and at J to 0 bases, leaving 11 bases not matched to a gene. This CDR3 region has 18 residues. Germline CDR1 is SGHTA and CDR2 is FQGTGA. In DNA, the CDR3 is TGTGCCAGCAGCTTCGACCTGGGACAGTCCCTCTCTGGAAACACCATATATTTT. Translated: CASSFDLGQSLSGNTIYF.

This clonotype was counted only a few times. The V and J genes are TRBV29-1 and TRBJ2-2; TRBD2 aligns across 11 bases. The V segment lost 6 bases and the J segment 5 bases; nucleotides outside the gene matches: 5. The CDR3 sequence is 14 residues long. Germline V gene sequence: CDR1 SQVTM, CDR2 ANQGSEA. The chain's CDR3 is CSVGTSGRTGELFF. CDR3 coding DNA: TGCAGCGTAGGGACTAGCGGCCGAACCGGGGAGCTGTTTTTT.

This clonotype occurred many times. The rearrangement uses TRBV7-2 and TRBJ1-2; tentatively, D is TRBD1 (5 bases). Per germline, CDR1 SGHTA and CDR2 FQGNSA. V shed 1 base and J shed 8 bases, with 14 bases lying between them. The CDR3 runs to 14 residues. CDR3 DNA sequence: TGTGCCAGCAGCTTAGTGGCGGGAGGGGACGGCTACACCTTC. This codes for CASSLVAGGDGYTF.

This clonotype was detected only a few times. This rearrangement joins TRBV28 to TRBJ2-7, with unresolved D. The length of the CDR3 is 14 residues. V gave up 4 bases and J gave up 0 bases, with 10 bases separating them. In germline, CDR1 is MDHEN, CDR2 SYDVKM. CDR3 sequence (DNA): TGTGCCAGCAGTTACCCCGCTGGCTCCTACGAGCAGTACTTC. Translation gives CASSYPAGSYEQYF.

This clonotype was seen only a few times. The rearrangement joins TRBV20-1 to TRBJ2-5; D remains unclear. This CDR3 is built from 12 residues. Germline lookup yields CDR1 DFQATT and CDR2 SNEGSKA (reference sequence). V lost 0 bases and J 2 bases, leaving 4 bases between the germline ends. CDR3 amino acids: CSAREQQETQYF. The CDR3 DNA is TGCAGTGCTAGAGAACAACAAGAGACCCAGTACTTC.